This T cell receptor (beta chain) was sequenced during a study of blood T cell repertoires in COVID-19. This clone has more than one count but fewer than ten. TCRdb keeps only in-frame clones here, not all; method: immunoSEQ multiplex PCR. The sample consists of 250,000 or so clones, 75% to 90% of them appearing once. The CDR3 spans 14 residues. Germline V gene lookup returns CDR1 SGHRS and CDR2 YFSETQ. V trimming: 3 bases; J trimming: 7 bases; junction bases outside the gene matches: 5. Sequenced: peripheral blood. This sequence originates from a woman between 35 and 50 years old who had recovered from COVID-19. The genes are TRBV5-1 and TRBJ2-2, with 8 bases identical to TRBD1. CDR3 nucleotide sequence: TGCGCCAGCAGCTCGGACAGGGCGGACGGGGAGCTGTTTTTT. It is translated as CASSSDRADGELFF.